The T cell receptor (beta chain) under discussion was sequenced for a study of T cell repertoires and HLA-DP antigens. At the level of the study: Alloreactive CD4+ T cells targeted HLA-DP on transduced HeLa. Donors were two male and one female, aged 18-to-29 to 60-to-69.

As for this clone: Its matching antigen is unknown.

CDR1 is SGDLS and CDR2 is YYNGEE in the germline V gene. The V end lost 0 bases, the J end lost 8 bases, and 8 bases lay between the germline ends. CDR3 size: 12 residues. The data were produced by immunoSEQ multiplex PCR, yet TCRdb's version contains in-frame clones alone and is incomplete. The repertoire includes approximately 90,000 clones, approximately 89% of them detected once, and 1.7% sits in the top ten. The sample taken for sequencing was CD4+ T cells from PBMCs. The clonotype was recovered from a man aged 50 or older in good health and CMV-seronegative. The rearrangement uses TRBV9 and TRBJ1-1; D remains unclear. This CDR3 reads CASSVAGQEAFF. The CDR3 DNA follows: TGTGCCAGCAGCGTAGCGGGTCAGGAAGCTTTCTTT.